The 30 T cell receptor beta chains below come from one sample, sequenced in a study of radiation and T cells in renal cell carcinoma. Documented time point: blood 4 weeks post-SBRT, at nephrectomy. Treatment reported: 15 Gy SBRT to primary tumor, nephrectomy 4 weeks later. The method was immunoSEQ multiplex PCR; TCRdb's version includes in-frame clones alone and lacks a portion of them. The sample holds roughly 64,000 clones; roughly 80% are singletons and the top ten take over 5.5%. This specimen was blood, taken from a patient whose treatment included radiotherapy and nephrectomy. Receptors originate from a man between 60 and 75 years old with renal cell carcinoma.

The V call is TRBV13, the J call TRBJ1-1; TRBD1 might be the D (6 bases). V dropped 5 bases and J dropped 0 bases, with 10 bases sitting between them. Germline values: CDR1 PRHDT, CDR2 FYEKMQ (reference sequence). There are 14 residues in the CDR3. In nucleotides, the CDR3 is TGTGCCAGCAGCCAAACAGGGCTGAACACTGAAGCTTTCTTT. Translating gives CASSQTGLNTEAFF.

The chain joins TRBV11-3 to TRBJ2-2; the D gene could be TRBD1 or TRBD2 (5 bases each). The V gene lost 4 bases and the J gene lost 5 bases, with 8 bases spanning the gap. Germline V gene sequence: CDR1 SGHNT, CDR2 YENEEA. This CDR3 is built from 13 residues. The CDR3 DNA is TGTGCCAGCAGCTGGGGACCAACCGGGGAGCTGTTTTTT. This codes for CASSWGPTGELFF. The full variable domain, rest sourced from reference TRBV11-3 and TRBJ2-2, is EAGVVQSPRYKIIEKKQPVAFWCNPISGHNTLYWYLQNLGQGPELLIRYENEEAVDDSQLPKDRFSAERLKGVDSTLKIQPAELGDSAVYLCASSWGPTGELFFGEGSRLTVL.

CDR3 nucleotide sequence: TGTGCCTGGAGTGGCTGGGACCGGCTGAACACTGAAGCTTTCTTT. Translated, it gives CAWSGWDRLNTEAFF. The chain employs TRBV30 and TRBJ1-1; the D gene is possibly TRBD1 (5 bases). Trimming cost V 1 base and J 0 bases, with 12 bases left between them. This CDR3 spans 15 amino acids. CDR1 and CDR2 from the germline V gene are GTSNPN and SVGIG (reference sequence).

The V gene is TRBV15, the J gene TRBJ1-6, with unresolved D. This CDR3 spans 13 amino acids. Trimming pared 3 bases from V and 7 bases from J, leaving 7 bases between. Germline CDR1 is LNHNV and CDR2 is YYDKDF (reference sequence). The CDR3 bases are TGTGCCACCAGCAGCGTTCGGAATTCACCCCTCCACTTT. This codes for CATSSVRNSPLHF.

J is TRBJ1-4 and V is TRBV6-6; unclear D gene. CDR1 MNHNY and CDR2 SVGAGI come from the germline V gene (reference sequence). This CDR3 spans 14 amino acids. V was pared by 5 bases and J by 8 bases, with 15 bases between. The CDR3 nucleotides are TGTGCCAGCAGTATACCGACTGCTCCCGAAAAACTGTTTTTT. Translation: CASSIPTAPEKLFF.

This chain links TRBV19 with TRBJ1-4; a possible D gene is TRBD1 (6 bases). V lost 4 bases to trimming and J lost 6 bases, with 21 bases between them. CDR3 length: 17 amino acids. CDR1 is LNHDA and CDR2 is SQIVND in the germline V gene (reference sequence). The CDR3 protein is CASSTPPFTGPDEKLFF. For the CDR3, the DNA is TGTGCCAGTAGTACCCCTCCTTTCACAGGGCCTGATGAAAAACTGTTTTTT.

The J gene is TRBJ2-4, the V gene TRBV5-1, with 7 bases fitting TRBD1. V shed 4 bases, J shed 5 bases, and the junction held 12 bases outside the gene matches. The germline V gene encodes CDR1 SGHRS and CDR2 YFSETQ. CDR3 length: 16 amino acids. The DNA for the CDR3 is TGCGCCAGCAGCGACCTGGCGCAGGGGGTTCAAAACATTCAGTACTTC. Translating it yields CASSDLAQGVQNIQYF.

The chain joins TRBV7-9 to TRBJ1-5; D is undetermined. This CDR3 contains 12 residues. Germline V lookup: CDR1 SEHNR, CDR2 FQNEAQ (reference sequence). V was shortened by 3 bases and J by 4 bases, with 4 bases between the two germline ends. The CDR3 is CASSFPNQPQHF. The DNA for the CDR3 is TGTGCCAGCAGCTTTCCGAATCAGCCCCAGCATTTT.

V and J are TRBV9 and TRBJ1-3; no definite D call. Between the trimmed V and J ends, which lost 1 base and 4 bases, there was a span of 9 bases. Germline assignment: CDR1 SGDLS and CDR2 YYNGEE. The CDR3 extends over 14 amino acids. The CDR3 here is CASSVWGQGNTIYF. The CDR3, as DNA: TGTGCCAGCAGCGTATGGGGTCAGGGAAACACCATATATTTT.

The rearrangement links TRBV19 to TRBJ2-1; D remains unclear. Trimming cost V 0 bases and J 0 bases, with 9 bases left between them. CDR3 length: 16 amino acids. Germline-derived CDR1 and CDR2 are LNHDA and SQIVND (reference sequence). CDR3 loop: CASSIDHGSSYNEQFF. In DNA, the CDR3 is TGTGCCAGTAGTATAGACCACGGGTCCTCCTACAATGAGCAGTTCTTC. Together with reference TRBV19 and TRBJ2-1, the CDR3 gives the full variable domain: DGGITQSPKYLFRKEGQNVTLSCEQNLNHDAMYWYRQDPGQGLRLIYYSQIVNDFQKGDIAEGYSVSREKKESFPLTVTSAQKNPTAFYLCASSIDHGSSYNEQFFGPGTRLTVL.

The rearrangement joins TRBV10-3 to TRBJ2-7, with 7 bases identical to TRBD2. V trimming: 5 bases; J trimming: 0 bases; junction bases outside the gene matches: 7. CDR1 and CDR2 (germline): ENHRY, SYGVKD. This CDR3 is 15 amino acids long. The CDR3 region is CAISSHGGSSYEQYV. CDR3 DNA sequence: TGTGCCATCAGTTCCCACGGGGGGAGCTCCTACGAGCAGTACGTC.

This chain joins TRBV6-5 and TRBJ1-6; 7 positions agree with TRBD1. The length of the CDR3 is 14 residues. The trim removed 6 bases at V and 11 bases at J, leaving 10 bases unmatched. CDR1 MNHEY and CDR2 SVGAGI come from the germline V gene. In nucleotides, the CDR3 is TGTGCCAGCAGCCTACAGGGGATCATAGCACCCCTCCACTTT. Its protein is CASSLQGIIAPLHF.

CDR3 sequence: CASSFGSPGELFF. CDR3 DNA: TGTGCCAGCAGTTTTGGTAGCCCCGGGGAGCTGTTTTTT. This rearrangement joins TRBV27 to TRBJ2-2; D gene unclear. Deletions cut 3 bases from V and 6 bases from J, with 8 bases between. The CDR3 loop spans 13 amino acids. The V gene's germline CDR1 is MNHEY and CDR2 SMNVEV (reference sequence).

This clone was seen only once. The CDR3 here is CSGRTSDGNEQFF. CDR3 nucleotides: TGCAGCGGGAGGACTAGCGACGGCAATGAGCAGTTCTTC. The V call is TRBV29-1, the J call TRBJ2-1; 9 bases agree with TRBD2. CDR1 and CDR2 from the germline V gene are SQVTM and ANQGSEA. This CDR3 comprises 13 residues. Trimming removed 7 bases from V and 6 bases from J; junction bases left unmatched: 7.

This chain links TRBV12-2 with TRBJ2-2; the DNA was not compared with TRBD2, the D call given in the table. TRBV12-2 has pseudogene status. CDR3 length: 15 amino acids. The CDR3 nucleotides read TGTGCAAGTCGCTCGGAGCGGGTGAACACCGGGGAGCTGTTTTTT. Its translation is CASRSERVNTGELFF.

This chain uses TRBV5-5 with TRBJ2-7; D is possibly TRBD2 (6 bases). Trimming took 7 bases from V and 4 from J, leaving 15 bases between them. The CDR3 has 13 amino acids. Looked up from germline, CDR1 is SGHKS and CDR2 is YYEKEE (reference sequence). CDR3 nucleotides: TGTGCCAGCCTGCCTCCAGGGAGGTACGAGCAGTACTTC. Amino acids: CASLPPGRYEQYF.

This chain joins TRBV5-1 and TRBJ2-2; 12 bases are shared with TRBD2. The germline CDR1 and CDR2 sequences are SGHRS and YFSETQ. CDR3 length equals 15 residues. The ends lost 3 bases at V and 7 bases at J; junction bases unmatched: 4. For the CDR3, the DNA is TGCGCCAGCAGCTCTAGCGGGAGGGCTAACGGGGAGCTGTTTTTT. Encoded protein: CASSSSGRANGELFF.

This sequence joins TRBV4-1 and TRBJ2-6; D might be TRBD2 (5 bases). Germline values: CDR1 MGHRA, CDR2 YSYEKL. The CDR3 length is 16 residues. Trimming removed 4 bases at V and 2 bases at J, with 12 bases between. CDR3 nucleotides: TGCGCCAGCAGCCTTGGGTCGGGAACTGGGGCCAACGTCCTGACTTTC. Translated: CASSLGSGTGANVLTF.

The chain joins TRBV6-5 to TRBJ1-1; 10 bases fit TRBD1. The V gene's germline CDR1 is MNHEY and CDR2 SVGAGI. V lost 5 bases to trimming and J lost 4 bases; unmatched junction nucleotides: 7. This CDR3 spans 15 amino acids. CDR3 in DNA: TGTGCCAGCAGTAGCCGGGACAGGGGAGGCACTGAAGCTTTCTTT. The encoded protein is CASSSRDRGGTEAFF.

This clone was observed a single time. This chain uses TRBV5-5 with TRBJ1-2, with D possibly matching TRBD1 (6 bases). V lost 3 bases and J lost 14, with 20 bases in between. Germline values: CDR1 SGHKS, CDR2 YYEKEE (reference sequence). CDR3 length equals 13 residues. The DNA of the CDR3 is TGTGCCAGCAGCTCGGGGACAAGAGTTCAGTGGACCTTC. Amino acid sequence: CASSSGTRVQWTF.

CDR3 loop: CASTLKREFYNEQFF. CDR3 DNA: TGTGCCAGCACGTTAAAAAGGGAGTTCTACAATGAGCAGTTCTTC. The chain has TRBV6-6 and TRBJ2-1, with D tentatively TRBD2 (5 bases). Between the trimmed V and J ends, which lost 7 bases and 3 bases, there was a span of 16 bases. Germline V gene data show CDR1 as MNHNY and CDR2 as SVGAGI (reference sequence). The CDR3 contains 15 residues.

This chain uses TRBV9 with TRBJ2-2; D possibly corresponds to TRBD1 (5 bases). CDR3 length: 17 amino acids. V lost 3 bases to trimming and J lost 1 base, with 16 bases between them. Per germline, CDR1 SGDLS and CDR2 YYNGEE. DNA for the CDR3: TGTGCCAGCAGCGAACAGGCAAACCCGCTGAACACCGGGGAGCTGTTTTTT. Its protein product is CASSEQANPLNTGELFF.

The chain uses TRBV5-3 and TRBJ1-2; TRBD1 matches at 9 bases. TRBV5-3 is an ORF, with its function uncertain. J was trimmed by 8 bases and V by 5 bases; bases with no gene match: 13. CDR3 length: 15 amino acids. The CDR3 loop reads CARSRPGTGSKGYTF. The CDR3 DNA sequence: TGTGCCAGAAGTCGTCCCGGGACAGGGTCGAAGGGCTACACCTTC.

This chain connects TRBV28 to TRBJ1-2, with D uncertain. Trimming took off 5 bases at V and 7 bases at J, with 11 bases between the two ends. Germline CDR1 reads MDHEN; CDR2 reads SYDVKM. CDR3 length: 12 amino acids. CDR3 residues: CASSGRVAGYTF. Here the CDR3 DNA reads TGTGCCAGCAGTGGAAGGGTGGCTGGCTACACCTTC.

This sequence joins TRBV5-1 and TRBJ2-5, with 9 bases that match TRBD2. This CDR3 spans 14 amino acids. Germline CDR1 reads SGHRS; CDR2 reads YFSETQ. Trimming took 3 bases from V and 5 from J; bases not matched to a gene: 5. The DNA for the CDR3 is TGCGCCAGCAGCTCGGGCGGGGGGGCTGAGACCCAGTACTTC. Its translation is CASSSGGGAETQYF.

The V and J genes are TRBV18 and TRBJ2-5; 13 nucleotides match TRBD2. This CDR3 region has 15 residues. The germline gives CDR1 KGHSH, CDR2 LQKENI. Trimming removed 4 bases from V and 5 bases from J; junction bases left unmatched: 4. CDR3 nucleotide sequence: TGTGCCAGCTCACGTGGACTAGCGGGAGTCGAGACCCAGTACTTC. It yields the protein CASSRGLAGVETQYF.

The chain has TRBV7-6 and TRBJ1-5; D ambiguous. V gave up 0 bases and J gave up 3 bases, with 12 bases separating them. This CDR3 is built from 16 residues. CDR1 SGHVS and CDR2 FNYEAQ come from the germline V gene. CDR3 amino acids: CASSLASGGVNQPQHF. The CDR3 DNA is TGTGCCAGCAGCTTAGCGTCGGGCGGGGTCAATCAGCCCCAGCATTTT.

This chain links TRBV6-5 with TRBJ1-6, with TRBD1 matching 8 bases. V gave up 6 bases and J gave up 8 bases; unmatched junction bases: 3. CDR1 MNHEY and CDR2 SVGAGI come from the germline V gene. The CDR3 contains 13 residues. The CDR3 DNA sequence: TGTGCCAGCAGAGGACAGGGTTATTCACCCCTCCACTTT. Translated, it gives CASRGQGYSPLHF.

The genes are TRBV14 and TRBJ2-3, with TRBD2 identical over 9 bases. Germline V gene lookup returns CDR1 SGHDN and CDR2 FVKESK. V lost 2 bases and J lost 5; bases outside the gene matches: 2. CDR3 length equals 14 residues. CDR3 protein: CASSQLAGIDTQYF. DNA of the CDR3: TGTGCCAGCAGCCAACTAGCGGGAATAGATACGCAGTATTTT. The variable domain in full, with the rest retrieved from reference TRBV14 and TRBJ2-3, is EAGVTQFPSHSVIEKGQTVTLRCDPISGHDNLYWYRRVMGKEIKFLLHFVKESKQDESGMPNNRFLAERTGGTYSTLKVQPAELEDSGVYFCASSQLAGIDTQYFGPGTRLTVL.

J is TRBJ1-1 and V is TRBV10-2, with a possible D match to TRBD1 (6 bases). Germline CDR1 and CDR2: WSHSY and SAAADI. CDR3 length: 13 residues. Trimming stripped 6 bases from V and 1 base from J, with 9 bases between. The CDR3 DNA reads as TGCGCCAGCAGGAAAGGGGGGAACACTGAAGCTTTCTTT. It is translated as CASRKGGNTEAFF.